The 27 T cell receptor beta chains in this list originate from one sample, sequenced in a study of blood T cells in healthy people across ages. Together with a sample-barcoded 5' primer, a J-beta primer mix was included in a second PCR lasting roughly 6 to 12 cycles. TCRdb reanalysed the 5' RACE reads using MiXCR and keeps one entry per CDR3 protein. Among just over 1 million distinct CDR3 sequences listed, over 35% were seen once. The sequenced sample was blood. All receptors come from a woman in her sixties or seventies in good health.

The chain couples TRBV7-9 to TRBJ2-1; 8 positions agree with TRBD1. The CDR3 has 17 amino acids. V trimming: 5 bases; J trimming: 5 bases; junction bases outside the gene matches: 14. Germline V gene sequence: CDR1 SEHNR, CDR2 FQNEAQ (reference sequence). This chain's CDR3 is CASSLNLPGTGDNEQFF. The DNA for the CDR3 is TGTGCCAGCAGCCTGAACCTCCCTGGGACAGGCGACAATGAGCAGTTCTTC.

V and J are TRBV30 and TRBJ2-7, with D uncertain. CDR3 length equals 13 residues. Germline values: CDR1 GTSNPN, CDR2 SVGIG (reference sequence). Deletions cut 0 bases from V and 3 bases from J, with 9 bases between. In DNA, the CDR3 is TGTGCCTGGAGTGTTAGTGGATTCTACGAGCAGTACTTC. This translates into CAWSVSGFYEQYF. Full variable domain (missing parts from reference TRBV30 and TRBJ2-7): SQTIHQWPATLVQPVGSPLSLECTVEGTSNPNLYWYRQAAGRGLQLLFYSVGIGQISSEVPQNLSASRPQDRQFILSSKKLLLSDSGFYLCAWSVSGFYEQYFGPGTRLTVT.

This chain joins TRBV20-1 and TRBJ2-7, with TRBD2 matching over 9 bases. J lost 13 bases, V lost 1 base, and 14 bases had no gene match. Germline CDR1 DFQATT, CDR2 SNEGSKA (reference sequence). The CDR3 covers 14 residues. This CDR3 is CSARVSGRMHERYF. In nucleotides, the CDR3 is TGCAGTGCTAGAGTAAGCGGGAGGATGCACGAGCGATACTTC.

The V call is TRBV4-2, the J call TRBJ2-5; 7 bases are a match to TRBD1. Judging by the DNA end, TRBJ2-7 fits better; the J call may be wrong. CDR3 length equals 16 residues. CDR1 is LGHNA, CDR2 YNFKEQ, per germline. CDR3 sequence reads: CASRQLPPGTVDEQYF. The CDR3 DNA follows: TGTGCCAGCAGGCAACTTCCTCCCGGGACAGTCGACGAGCAGTACTTC.

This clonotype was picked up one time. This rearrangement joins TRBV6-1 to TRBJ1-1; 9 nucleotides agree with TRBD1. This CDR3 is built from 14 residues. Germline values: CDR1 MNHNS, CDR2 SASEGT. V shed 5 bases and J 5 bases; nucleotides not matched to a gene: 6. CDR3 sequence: CASSRTGERTEAFF. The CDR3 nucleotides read TGTGCCAGCAGTCGGACAGGGGAGCGAACTGAAGCTTTCTTT.

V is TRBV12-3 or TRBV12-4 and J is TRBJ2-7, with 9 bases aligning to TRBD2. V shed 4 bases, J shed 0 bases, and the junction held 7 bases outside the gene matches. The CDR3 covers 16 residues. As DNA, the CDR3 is TGTGCCAGCAGTTCCAACAGACTAGCGGACTCCTACGAGCAGTACTTC. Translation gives CASSSNRLADSYEQYF.

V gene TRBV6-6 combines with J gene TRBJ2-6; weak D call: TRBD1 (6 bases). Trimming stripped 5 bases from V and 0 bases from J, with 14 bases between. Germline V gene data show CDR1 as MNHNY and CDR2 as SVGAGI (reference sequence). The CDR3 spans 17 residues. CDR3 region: CASSPQGAHSGANVLTF. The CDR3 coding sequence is TGTGCCAGCAGTCCACAGGGAGCCCACTCTGGGGCCAACGTCCTGACTTTC.

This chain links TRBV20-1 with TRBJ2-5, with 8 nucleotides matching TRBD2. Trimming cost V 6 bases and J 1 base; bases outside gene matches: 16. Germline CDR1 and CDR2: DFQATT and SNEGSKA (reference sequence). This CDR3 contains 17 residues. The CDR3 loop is CSAAGATRGLGQETQYF. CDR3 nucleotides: TGCAGTGCAGCGGGGGCTACGAGGGGGTTGGGCCAAGAGACCCAGTACTTC.

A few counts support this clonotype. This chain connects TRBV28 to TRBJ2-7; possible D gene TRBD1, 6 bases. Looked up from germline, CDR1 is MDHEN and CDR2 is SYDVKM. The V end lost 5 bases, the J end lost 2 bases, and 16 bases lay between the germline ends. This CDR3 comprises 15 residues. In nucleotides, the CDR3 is TGTGCCAGCAGTCCCCCCGGGACATCTACCTACGAGCAGTACTTC. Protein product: CASSPPGTSTYEQYF. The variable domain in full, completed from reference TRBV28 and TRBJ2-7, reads DVKVTQSSRYLVKRTGEKVFLECVQDMDHENMFWYRQDPGLGLRLIYFSYDVKMKEKGDIPEGYSVSREKKERFSLILESASTNQTSMYLCASSPPGTSTYEQYFGPGTRLTVT.

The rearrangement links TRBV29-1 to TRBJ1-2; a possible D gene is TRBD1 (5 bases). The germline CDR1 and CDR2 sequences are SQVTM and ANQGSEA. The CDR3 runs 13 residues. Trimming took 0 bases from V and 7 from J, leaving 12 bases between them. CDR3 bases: TGCAGCGTTGAAGAGGTCAGGGTACGTGGCTACACCTTC. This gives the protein CSVEEVRVRGYTF.

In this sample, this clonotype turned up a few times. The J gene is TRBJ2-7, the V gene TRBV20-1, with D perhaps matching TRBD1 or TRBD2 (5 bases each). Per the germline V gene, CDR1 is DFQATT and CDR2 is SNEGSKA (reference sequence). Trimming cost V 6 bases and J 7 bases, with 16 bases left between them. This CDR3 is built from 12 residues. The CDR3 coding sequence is TGCAGTGCGCCCAGGGTGGCGGGTGAGCAGTACTTC. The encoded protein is CSAPRVAGEQYF.

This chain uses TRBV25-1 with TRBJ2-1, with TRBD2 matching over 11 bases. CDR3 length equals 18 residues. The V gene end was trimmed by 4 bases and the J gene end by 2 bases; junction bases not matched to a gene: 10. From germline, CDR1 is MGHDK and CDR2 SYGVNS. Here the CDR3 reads CASSGTFGSGRAYNEQFF. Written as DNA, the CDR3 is TGTGCCAGCAGTGGGACATTCGGTAGCGGGAGGGCCTACAATGAGCAGTTCTTC.

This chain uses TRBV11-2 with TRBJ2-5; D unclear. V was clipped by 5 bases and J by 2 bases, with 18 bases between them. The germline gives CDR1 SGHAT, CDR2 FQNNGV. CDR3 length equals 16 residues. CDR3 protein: CASSPGPNGGQETQYF. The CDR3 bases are TGTGCCAGCAGCCCAGGCCCTAATGGCGGTCAAGAGACCCAGTACTTC.

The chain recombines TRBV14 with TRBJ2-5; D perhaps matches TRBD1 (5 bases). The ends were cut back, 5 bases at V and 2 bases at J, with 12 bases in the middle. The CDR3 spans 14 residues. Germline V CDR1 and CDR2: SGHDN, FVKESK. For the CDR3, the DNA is TGTGCCAGCAGCGTCAGGGAACTACAAGAGACCCAGTACTTC. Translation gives CASSVRELQETQYF.

The CDR3 sequence is CAIGRAADTQYF. CDR3 in DNA: TGTGCCATCGGTAGAGCGGCAGATACGCAGTATTTT. This sequence joins TRBV10-3 and TRBJ2-3; maybe TRBD2 (5 bases). Germline CDR1 is ENHRY and CDR2 is SYGVKD. Trimming removed 8 bases at V and 4 bases at J, with 10 bases between. There are 12 residues in the CDR3.

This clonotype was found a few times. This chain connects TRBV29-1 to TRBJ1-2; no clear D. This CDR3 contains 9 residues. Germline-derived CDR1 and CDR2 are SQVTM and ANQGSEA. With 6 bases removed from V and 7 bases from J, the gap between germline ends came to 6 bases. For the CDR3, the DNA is TGCAGCGTGGCGAGTGGCTACACCTTC. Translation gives CSVASGYTF.

The CDR3 loop reads CASSHELGYNEQFF. In DNA form, the CDR3 reads TGTGCCAGCAGCCACGAGCTCGGTTACAATGAGCAGTTCTTC. V is TRBV7-9 and J is TRBJ2-1; D not certain. CDR1 is SEHNR, CDR2 FQNEAQ, per germline (reference sequence). V shed 5 bases and J shed 4 bases, with 12 bases lying between them. The CDR3 covers 14 residues. Complete variable domain (other parts from reference TRBV7-9 and TRBJ2-1): DTGVSQNPRHKITKRGQNVTFRCDPISEHNRLYWYRQTLGQGPEFLTYFQNEAQLEKSRLLSDRFSAERPKGSFSTLEIQRTEQGDSAMYLCASSHELGYNEQFFGPGTRLTVL.

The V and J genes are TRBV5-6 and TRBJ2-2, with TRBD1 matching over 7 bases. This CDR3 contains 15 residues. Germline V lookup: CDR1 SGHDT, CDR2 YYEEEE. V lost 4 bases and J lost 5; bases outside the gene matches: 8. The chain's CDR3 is CASSPGDSLTGELFF. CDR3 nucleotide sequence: TGTGCCAGCAGCCCTGGGGACAGTTTAACCGGGGAGCTGTTTTTT.

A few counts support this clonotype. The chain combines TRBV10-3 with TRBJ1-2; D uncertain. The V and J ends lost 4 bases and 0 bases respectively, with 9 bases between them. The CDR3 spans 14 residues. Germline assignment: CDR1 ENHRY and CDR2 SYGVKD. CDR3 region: CAISGGSSNYGYTF. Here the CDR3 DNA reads TGTGCCATCAGTGGAGGATCTTCTAACTATGGCTACACCTTC.

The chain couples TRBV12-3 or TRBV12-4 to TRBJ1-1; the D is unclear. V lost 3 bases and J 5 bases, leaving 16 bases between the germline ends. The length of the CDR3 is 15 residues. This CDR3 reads CASSFHGERRTEAFF. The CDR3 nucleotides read TGTGCCAGCAGTTTTCACGGTGAAAGGAGAACTGAAGCTTTCTTT.

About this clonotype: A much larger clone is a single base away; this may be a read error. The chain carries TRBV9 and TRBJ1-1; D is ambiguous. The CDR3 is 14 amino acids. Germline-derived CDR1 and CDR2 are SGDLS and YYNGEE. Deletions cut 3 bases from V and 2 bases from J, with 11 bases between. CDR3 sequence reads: CASSASAGNTEAFF. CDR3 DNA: TGTGCCAGCAGCGCATCTGCAGGAAACACTGAAGCTTTCTTT.

The CDR3 DNA reads TGTGCCACCAGCTTGCTACCAACTAACCAAGAGACCCAGTACTTC. Its translation: CATSLLPTNQETQYF. The rearrangement joins TRBV15 to TRBJ2-5; D ambiguous. V lost 5 bases, J lost 0 bases, and 13 bases lay in between. Germline V gene data show CDR1 as LNHNV and CDR2 as YYDKDF (reference sequence). The CDR3 loop spans 15 amino acids.

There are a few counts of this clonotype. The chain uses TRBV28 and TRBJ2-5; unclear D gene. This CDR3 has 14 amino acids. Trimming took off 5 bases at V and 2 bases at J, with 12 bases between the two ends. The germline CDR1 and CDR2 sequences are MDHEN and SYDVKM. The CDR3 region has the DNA TGTGCCAGCAGTGTAGACGGGTCACAAGAGACCCAGTACTTC. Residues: CASSVDGSQETQYF.

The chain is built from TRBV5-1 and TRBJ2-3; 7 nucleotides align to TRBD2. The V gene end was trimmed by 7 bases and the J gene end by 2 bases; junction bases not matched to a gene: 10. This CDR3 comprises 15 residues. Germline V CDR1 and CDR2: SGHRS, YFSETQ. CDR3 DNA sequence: TGCGCCAGCGGATCCGGGACTACCCTCACAGATACGCAGTATTTT. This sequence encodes CASGSGTTLTDTQYF.

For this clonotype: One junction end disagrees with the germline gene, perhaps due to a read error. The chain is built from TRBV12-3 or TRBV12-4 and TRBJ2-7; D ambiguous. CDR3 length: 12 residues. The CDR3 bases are TGTGCCCGCAGTGCCCGTAACTACGAGCAGTACTTC. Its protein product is CARSARNYEQYF.

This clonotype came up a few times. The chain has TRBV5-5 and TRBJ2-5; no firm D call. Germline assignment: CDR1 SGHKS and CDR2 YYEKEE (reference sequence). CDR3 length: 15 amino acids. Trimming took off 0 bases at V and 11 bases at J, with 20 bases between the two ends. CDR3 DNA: TGTGCCAGCAGCTTGGGCGTCTCTAGTTTAAATGAGCAGTACTTC. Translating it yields CASSLGVSSLNEQYF. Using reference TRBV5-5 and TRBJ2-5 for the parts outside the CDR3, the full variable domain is DAGVTQSPTHLIKTRGQQVTLRCSPISGHKSVSWYQQVLGQGPQFIFQYYEKEERGRGNFPDRFSARQFPNYSSELNVNALLLGDSALYLCASSLGVSSLNEQYFGPGTRLLVL.

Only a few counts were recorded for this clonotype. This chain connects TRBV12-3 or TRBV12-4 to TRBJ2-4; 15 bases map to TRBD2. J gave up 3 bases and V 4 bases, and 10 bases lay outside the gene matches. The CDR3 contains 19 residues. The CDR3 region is CASSSPGLAGGPVKNIQYF. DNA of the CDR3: TGTGCCAGCAGTTCCCCCGGACTAGCGGGAGGGCCGGTCAAAAACATTCAGTACTTC.